One and the same sample provided the 9 T cell receptor beta chains below, sequenced in a study of OX40 agonist ivuxolimab in advanced cancers. Sequencing used immunoSEQ multiplex PCR; TCRdb keeps in-frame clones, though not all of them. This table has 46,000 or so clones, roughly 86% appearing once. Material: CD4+ or CD8+ T cells sorted from blood, obtained in a trial of the OX40 agonist ivuxolimab. Receptors originate from an adult with an advanced solid tumor such as melanoma, head and neck, liver or kidney cancer.

This chain links TRBV4-1 with TRBJ1-1; D gene unclear. V shed 0 bases and J shed 1 base, with 9 bases lying between them. The CDR3 totals 15 residues. Looked up from germline, CDR1 is MGHRA and CDR2 is YSYEKL. The CDR3 region is CASSQERQQNTEAFF. The CDR3 DNA reads as TGCGCCAGCAGCCAAGAGCGCCAGCAGAACACTGAAGCTTTCTTT.

The rearrangement joins TRBV11-2 to TRBJ2-3, with TRBD2 matching 12 bases. The CDR3 sequence is 18 residues long. Germline-derived CDR1 and CDR2 are SGHAT and FQNNGV. V lost 5 bases and J lost 1; bases outside the gene matches: 10. The CDR3 loop is CASSRSSGGAAGTDTQYF. The CDR3 bases are TGTGCCAGCAGCCGCTCTAGCGGGGGGGCCGCGGGCACAGATACGCAGTATTTT.

J is TRBJ1-2 and V is TRBV6-1; 8 bases align to TRBD1. CDR1 MNHNS and CDR2 SASEGT come from the germline V gene. With 6 bases clipped from V and 3 bases from J, the junction kept 9 bases outside the gene matches. This CDR3 has 15 residues. CDR3 sequence (DNA): TGTGCCAGCAGCATTCGGACAGGGAACTACTATGGCTACACCTTC. This sequence encodes CASSIRTGNYYGYTF.

This chain uses TRBV29-1 with TRBJ2-3, with 10 bases fitting TRBD2. Germline CDR1 is SQVTM and CDR2 is ANQGSEA. The CDR3 covers 14 residues. V dropped 0 bases and J dropped 12; count of bases not matched to a gene: 9. CDR3 residues: CSVEEVGLAGVQYF. CDR3 nucleotides: TGCAGCGTTGAAGAAGTTGGCCTAGCGGGAGTACAGTATTTT.

The rearrangement joins TRBV6-6 to TRBJ1-2; D possibly corresponds to TRBD1 (5 bases). Per germline, CDR1 MNHNY and CDR2 SVGAGI (reference sequence). V was shortened by 0 bases and J by 4 bases, with 9 bases between the two germline ends. The CDR3 consists of 14 residues. CDR3 nucleotides: TGTGCCAGCAGTTACTCGAACAGGTTCTATGGCTACACCTTC. Protein product: CASSYSNRFYGYTF.

The chain couples TRBV29-1 to TRBJ2-7; D might be TRBD1 or TRBD2, each matching 5 bases. This CDR3 is 11 amino acids long. V was shortened by 6 bases and J by 4 bases, with 10 bases between the two germline ends. Germline CDR1 is SQVTM and CDR2 is ANQGSEA. The CDR3 DNA sequence: TGCAGCGTGTTATGGGGGTACGAGCAGTACTTC. It encodes CSVLWGYEQYF.

CDR3 residues: CASSTARPGLARTQETQYF. The CDR3 DNA reads TGTGCCAGCTCGACCGCCCGACCGGGACTAGCGAGAACCCAAGAGACCCAGTACTTC. The chain employs TRBV7-8 and TRBJ2-5; TRBD2 matches 10 bases. This CDR3 has 19 residues. Germline trimming cut 8 bases from V and 1 base from J; bases unmatched to any gene: 19. Germline V gene data show CDR1 as SGHVS and CDR2 as FQNEAQ.

The rearrangement uses TRBV27 and TRBJ1-1, with a tentative D call TRBD1 (5 bases). This CDR3 is 14 amino acids long. From germline, CDR1 is MNHEY and CDR2 SMNVEV (reference sequence). V was clipped by 5 bases and J by 7 bases, with 17 bases between them. Here the CDR3 DNA reads TGTGCCAGCAGTACCTATCGGGGACTGGTTGAAGCTTTCTTT. Encoded protein: CASSTYRGLVEAFF.

The DNA for the CDR3 is TGTGCCAGCGGGGACGGGCGGGAAGAGACCCAGTACTTC. Amino acid sequence: CASGDGREETQYF. This chain joins TRBV6-5 and TRBJ2-5; D assignment may be TRBD1 or TRBD2 (5 bases each). CDR1 and CDR2 (germline): MNHEY, SVGAGI. This CDR3 region has 13 residues. The germline V and J ends were trimmed by 8 bases and 3 bases, with 13 bases remaining between them.